The source of this T cell receptor beta chain is a study of CD8 T cells in Susac syndrome. This CDR3 spans 16 amino acids. V gave up 6 bases and J gave up 6 bases, with 24 bases separating them. Germline V CDR1 and CDR2: SGDLS, YYNGEE. The sequenced target, TCR beta, came from blood CD8+ and CD4+ T cells. Both CD4+ and CD8+ T cells were negatively isolated, and TEMRA cells underwent FACS enrichment. A quantity of about 0.5 to 1 ug RNA underwent reverse transcription using random hexamers. The authors amplified TCR beta CDR3 across 54 Vbeta and 13 Jbeta using immunoSEQ multiplex PCR. One entry per CDR3 protein results from TCRdb running MiXCR on the immunoSEQ multiplex PCR reads. The sample carries 200,000 or so distinct CDR3 sequences, approximately 95% recorded once.

The origin of this receptor is a human donor with Susac syndrome. The rearrangement joins TRBV9 to TRBJ1-2; weak D call: TRBD1 (5 bases). Sequencing was carried out using CD8+ T cells from PBMCs. The CDR3 DNA is TGTGCCAGCACCAGACTGGAACGGGGGAGTTCCAATGGCTACACCTTC. Translating gives CASTRLERGSSNGYTF.